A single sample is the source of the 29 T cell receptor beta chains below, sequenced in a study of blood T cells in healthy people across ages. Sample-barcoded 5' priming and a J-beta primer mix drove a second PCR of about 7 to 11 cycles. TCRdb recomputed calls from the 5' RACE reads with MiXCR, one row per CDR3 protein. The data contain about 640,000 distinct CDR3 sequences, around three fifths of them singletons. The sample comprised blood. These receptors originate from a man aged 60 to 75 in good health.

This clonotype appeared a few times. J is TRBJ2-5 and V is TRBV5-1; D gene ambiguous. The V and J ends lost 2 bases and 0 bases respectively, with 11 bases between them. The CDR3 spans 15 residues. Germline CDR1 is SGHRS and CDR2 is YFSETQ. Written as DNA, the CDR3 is TGCGCCAGCAGCTTTGGACGGCGGTACCAAGAGACCCAGTACTTC. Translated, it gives CASSFGRRYQETQYF.

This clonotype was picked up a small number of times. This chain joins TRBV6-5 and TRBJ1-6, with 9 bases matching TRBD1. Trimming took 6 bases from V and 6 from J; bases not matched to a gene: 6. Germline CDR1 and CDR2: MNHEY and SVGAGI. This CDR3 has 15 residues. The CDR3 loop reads CASSLDRGGNSPLHF. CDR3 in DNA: TGTGCCAGCAGCCTGGACAGGGGAGGTAATTCACCCCTCCACTTT.

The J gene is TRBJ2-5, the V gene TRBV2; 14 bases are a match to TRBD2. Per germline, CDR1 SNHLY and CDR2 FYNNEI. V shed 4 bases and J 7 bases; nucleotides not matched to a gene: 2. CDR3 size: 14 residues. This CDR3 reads CASSAGLAGATQYF. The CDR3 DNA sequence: TGTGCCAGCAGTGCGGGACTAGCGGGGGCGACCCAGTACTTC.

The CDR3 reads CASSPPRGGIETQYF. The DNA of the CDR3 is TGTGCCAGCAGCCCCCCGCGGGGGGGGATAGAGACCCAGTACTTC. The chain is built from TRBV9 and TRBJ2-5, with 9 bases identical to TRBD2. The germline V gene encodes CDR1 SGDLS and CDR2 YYNGEE. CDR3 length: 15 residues. V lost 4 bases and J lost 4; bases outside the gene matches: 8.

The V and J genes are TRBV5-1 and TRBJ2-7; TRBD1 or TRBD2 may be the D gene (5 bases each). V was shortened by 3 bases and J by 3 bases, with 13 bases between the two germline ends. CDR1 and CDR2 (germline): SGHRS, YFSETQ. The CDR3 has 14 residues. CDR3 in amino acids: CASSSTGTGYEQYF. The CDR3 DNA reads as TGCGCCAGCAGCTCTACCGGGACGGGCTACGAGCAGTACTTC.

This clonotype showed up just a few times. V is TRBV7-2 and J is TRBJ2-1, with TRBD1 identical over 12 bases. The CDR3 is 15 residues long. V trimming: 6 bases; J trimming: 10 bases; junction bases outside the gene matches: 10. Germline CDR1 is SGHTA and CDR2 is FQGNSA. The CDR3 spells CASRGGDRGLWEQFF. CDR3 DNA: TGTGCCAGCAGGGGGGGGGACAGGGGGCTTTGGGAGCAGTTCTTC.

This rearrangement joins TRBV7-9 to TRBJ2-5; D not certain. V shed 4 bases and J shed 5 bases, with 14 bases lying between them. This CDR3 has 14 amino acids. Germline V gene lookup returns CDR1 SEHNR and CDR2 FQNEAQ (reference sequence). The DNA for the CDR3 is TGTGCCAGCAGCTCCGGACGAGTCGTTGAGACCCAGTACTTC. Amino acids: CASSSGRVVETQYF.

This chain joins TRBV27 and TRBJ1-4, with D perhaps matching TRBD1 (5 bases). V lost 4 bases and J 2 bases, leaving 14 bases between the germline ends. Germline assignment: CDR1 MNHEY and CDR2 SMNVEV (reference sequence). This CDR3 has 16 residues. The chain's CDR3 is CASSSRGLQTNEKLFF. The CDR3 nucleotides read TGTGCCAGCAGTTCTCGGGGCCTCCAGACTAATGAAAAACTGTTTTTT. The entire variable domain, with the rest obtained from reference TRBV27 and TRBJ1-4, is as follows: EAQVTQNPRYLITVTGKKLTVTCSQNMNHEYMSWYRQDPGLGLRQIYYSMNVEVTDKGDVPEGYKVSRKEKRNFPLILESPSPNQTSLYFCASSSRGLQTNEKLFFGSGTQLSVL.

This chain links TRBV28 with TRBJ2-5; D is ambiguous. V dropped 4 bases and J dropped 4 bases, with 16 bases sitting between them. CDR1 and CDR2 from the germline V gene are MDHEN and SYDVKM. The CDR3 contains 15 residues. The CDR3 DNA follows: TGTGCCAGCAGTTCCCCCCGGTTTGGAGCAGAGACCCAGTACTTC. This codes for CASSSPRFGAETQYF.

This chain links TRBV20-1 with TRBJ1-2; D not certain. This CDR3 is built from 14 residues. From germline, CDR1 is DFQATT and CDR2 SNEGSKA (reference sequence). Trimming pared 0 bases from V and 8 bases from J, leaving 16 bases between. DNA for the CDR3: TGCAGTGCTAGAGATCGGGCAGTTGAATGGGGCTACACCTTC. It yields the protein CSARDRAVEWGYTF.

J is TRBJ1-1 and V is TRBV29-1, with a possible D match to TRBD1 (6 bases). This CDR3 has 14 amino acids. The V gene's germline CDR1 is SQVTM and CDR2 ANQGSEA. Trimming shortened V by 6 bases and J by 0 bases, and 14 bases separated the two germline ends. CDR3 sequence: CSVSVGALNTEAFF. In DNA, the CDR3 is TGCAGCGTCAGCGTGGGGGCACTGAACACTGAAGCTTTCTTT. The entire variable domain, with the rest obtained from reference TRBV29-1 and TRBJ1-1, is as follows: SAVISQKPSRDICQRGTSLTIQCQVDSQVTMMFWYRQQPGQSLTLIATANQGSEATYESGFVIDKFPISRPNLTFSTLTVSNMSPEDSSIYLCSVSVGALNTEAFFGQGTRLTVV.

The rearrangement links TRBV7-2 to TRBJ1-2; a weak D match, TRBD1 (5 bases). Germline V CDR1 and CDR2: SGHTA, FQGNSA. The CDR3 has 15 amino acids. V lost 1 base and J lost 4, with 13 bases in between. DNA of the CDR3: TGTGCCAGCAGCTTAGTTGGGGGGGGAAGCTATGGCTACACCTTC. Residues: CASSLVGGGSYGYTF.

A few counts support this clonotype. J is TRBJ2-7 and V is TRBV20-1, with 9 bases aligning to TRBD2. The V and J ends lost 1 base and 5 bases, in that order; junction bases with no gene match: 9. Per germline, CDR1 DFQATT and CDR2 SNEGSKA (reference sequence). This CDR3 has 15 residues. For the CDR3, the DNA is TGCAGTGCTAGAGGATCGCATAGCGGGGGTGACGAGCAGTACTTC. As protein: CSARGSHSGGDEQYF.

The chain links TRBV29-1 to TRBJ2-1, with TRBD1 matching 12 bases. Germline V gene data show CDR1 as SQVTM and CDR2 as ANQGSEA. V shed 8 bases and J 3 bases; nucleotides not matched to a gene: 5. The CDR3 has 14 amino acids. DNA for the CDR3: TGCAGCACCGGGACAGGGGGCGGCTACAATGAGCAGTTCTTC. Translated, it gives CSTGTGGGYNEQFF.

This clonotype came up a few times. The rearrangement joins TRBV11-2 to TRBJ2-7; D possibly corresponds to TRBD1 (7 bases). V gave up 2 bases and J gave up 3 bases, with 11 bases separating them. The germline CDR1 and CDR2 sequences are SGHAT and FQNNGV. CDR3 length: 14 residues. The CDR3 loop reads CASSLYQGGYEQYF. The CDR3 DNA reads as TGTGCCAGCAGCTTATACCAGGGGGGCTACGAGCAGTACTTC.

For the CDR3, the DNA is TGCAGTGCTAGTTGGCCCCGAGGCACAGATACGCAGTATTTT. Translated: CSASWPRGTDTQYF. The rearrangement joins TRBV20-1 to TRBJ2-3, with D uncertain. Germline V gene sequence: CDR1 DFQATT, CDR2 SNEGSKA (reference sequence). This CDR3 comprises 14 residues. V was trimmed by 3 bases and J by 1 base, leaving 11 bases between them.

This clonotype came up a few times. Written as DNA, the CDR3 is TGCGCCAGCAGCGATCCGGGACAGGGGATGACATACGAGCAGTACTTC. It encodes CASSDPGQGMTYEQYF. The V call is TRBV5-1, the J call TRBJ2-7, with TRBD1 identical over 10 bases. V shed 4 bases, J shed 4 bases, and the junction held 11 bases outside the gene matches. Germline V gene sequence: CDR1 SGHRS, CDR2 YFSETQ. The CDR3 covers 16 residues.

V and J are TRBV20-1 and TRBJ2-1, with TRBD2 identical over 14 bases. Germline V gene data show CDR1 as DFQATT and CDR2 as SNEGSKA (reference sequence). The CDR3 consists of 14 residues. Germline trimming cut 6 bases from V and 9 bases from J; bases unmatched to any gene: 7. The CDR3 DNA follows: TGCAGTGCCAGGGGACTAGCGGGGGCCGGTGAGCAGTTCTTC. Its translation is CSARGLAGAGEQFF.

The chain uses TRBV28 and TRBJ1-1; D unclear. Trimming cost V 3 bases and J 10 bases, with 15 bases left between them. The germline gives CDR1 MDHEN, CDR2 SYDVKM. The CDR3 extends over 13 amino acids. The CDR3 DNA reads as TGTGCCAGCAGTTTCGACGGCAGTTTTGGAGCTTTCTTT. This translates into CASSFDGSFGAFF.

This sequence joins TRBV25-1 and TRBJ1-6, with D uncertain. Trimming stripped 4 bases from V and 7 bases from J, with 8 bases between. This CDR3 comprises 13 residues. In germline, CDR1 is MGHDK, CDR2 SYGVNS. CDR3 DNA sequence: TGTGCCAGCAGTGCTGGAAAGAATTCACCCCTCCACTTT. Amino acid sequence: CASSAGKNSPLHF. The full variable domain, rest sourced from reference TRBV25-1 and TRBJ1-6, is EADIYQTPRYLVIGTGKKITLECSQTMGHDKMYWYQQDPGMELHLIHYSYGVNSTEKGDLSSESTVSRIRTEHFPLTLESARPSHTSQYLCASSAGKNSPLHFGNGTRLTVT.

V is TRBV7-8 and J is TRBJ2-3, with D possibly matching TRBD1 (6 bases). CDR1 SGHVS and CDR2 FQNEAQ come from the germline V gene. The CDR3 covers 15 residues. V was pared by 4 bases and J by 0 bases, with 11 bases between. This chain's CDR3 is CASSSGTPSTDTQYF. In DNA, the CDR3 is TGTGCCAGCAGCTCCGGGACACCGAGCACAGATACGCAGTATTTT.

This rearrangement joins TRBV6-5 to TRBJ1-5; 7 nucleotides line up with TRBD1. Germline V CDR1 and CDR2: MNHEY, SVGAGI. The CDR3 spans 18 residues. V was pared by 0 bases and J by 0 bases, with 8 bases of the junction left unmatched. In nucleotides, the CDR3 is TGTGCCAGCAGTTACTCCCCACCAGGGGGTTATAGCAATCAGCCCCAGCATTTT. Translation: CASSYSPPGGYSNQPQHF.

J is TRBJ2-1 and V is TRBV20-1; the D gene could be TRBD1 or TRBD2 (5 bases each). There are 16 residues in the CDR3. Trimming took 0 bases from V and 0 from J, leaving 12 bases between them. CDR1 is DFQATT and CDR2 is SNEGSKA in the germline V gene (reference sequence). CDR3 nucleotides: TGCAGTGCTAGAGATCGGGGCGCCAGCTCCTACAATGAGCAGTTCTTC. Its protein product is CSARDRGASSYNEQFF.

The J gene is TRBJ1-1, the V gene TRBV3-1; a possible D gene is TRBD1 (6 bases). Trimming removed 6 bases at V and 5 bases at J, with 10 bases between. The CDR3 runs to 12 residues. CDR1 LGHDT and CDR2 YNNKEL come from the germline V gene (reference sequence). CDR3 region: CASSSTGTEAFF. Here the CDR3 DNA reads TGTGCCAGCAGTTCGACAGGAACTGAAGCTTTCTTT. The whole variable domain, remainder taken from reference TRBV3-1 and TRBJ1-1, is DTAVSQTPKYLVTQMGNDKSIKCEQNLGHDTMYWYKQDSKKFLKIMFSYNNKELIINETVPNRFSPKSPDKAHLNLHINSLELGDSAVYFCASSSTGTEAFFGQGTRLTVV.

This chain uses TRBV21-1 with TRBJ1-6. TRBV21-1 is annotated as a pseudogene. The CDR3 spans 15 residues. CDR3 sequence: CASSLKSPPLSPLHF. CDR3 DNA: TGTGCCAGCAGCCTCAAGAGCCCACCGCTTTCACCCCTCCACTTT.

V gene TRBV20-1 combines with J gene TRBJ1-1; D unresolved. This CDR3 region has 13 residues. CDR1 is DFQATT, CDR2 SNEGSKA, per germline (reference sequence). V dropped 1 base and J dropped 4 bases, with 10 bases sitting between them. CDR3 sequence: CSARVDAGTEAFF. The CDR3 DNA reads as TGCAGTGCTAGAGTTGATGCGGGCACTGAAGCTTTCTTT.

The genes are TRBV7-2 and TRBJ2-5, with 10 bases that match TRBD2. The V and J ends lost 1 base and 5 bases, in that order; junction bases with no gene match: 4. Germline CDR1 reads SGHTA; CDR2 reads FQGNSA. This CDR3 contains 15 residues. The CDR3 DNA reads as TGTGCCAGCAGCTTAGGGGCTAGCGGGAGCGAGACCCAGTACTTC. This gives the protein CASSLGASGSETQYF.

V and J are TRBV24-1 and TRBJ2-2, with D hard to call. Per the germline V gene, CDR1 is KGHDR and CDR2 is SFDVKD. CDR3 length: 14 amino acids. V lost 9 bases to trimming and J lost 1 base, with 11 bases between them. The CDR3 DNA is TGTGCCACCGAGTCGCAGCTGAACACCGGGGAGCTGTTTTTT. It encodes CATESQLNTGELFF.

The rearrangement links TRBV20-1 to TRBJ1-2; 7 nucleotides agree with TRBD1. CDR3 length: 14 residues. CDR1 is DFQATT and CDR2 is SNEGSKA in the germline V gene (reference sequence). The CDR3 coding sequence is TGCGGTGGAACAGAAGGGACAGCTAACTATGGCTACACCTTC. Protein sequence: CGGTEGTANYGYTF.